This T cell receptor (beta chain) was sequenced during a study of blood T cell repertoires in COVID-19. About the research overall: In each case, the material was cDNA or gDNA derived from T cells, B-cell-depleted T cells, or PBMCs.

The CDR3 runs 15 residues. CDR1 and CDR2 from the germline V gene are MNHEY and SVGAGI. V lost 5 bases to trimming and J lost 1 base, with 13 bases between them. As originally analysed: Using reference gene primer amplification, nucleated cell counts were estimated. Clones were read by immunoSEQ multiplex PCR, and TCRdb kept only the in-frame ones, dropping some. Clonal size and the V and J genes are those of that table, whereas D and trimming came from the DNA. The sample includes fewer than 250,000 clones, 80% to 90% seen only once; the top ten take 10% to 13%. The chain couples TRBV6-5 to TRBJ2-3; D may be TRBD2 (7 bases). The source is a woman older than 75 with COVID-19, enrolled during active disease. Sequencing was done on a sample of peripheral blood. CDR3 bases: TGTGCCAGCAGTCGAGGGGGAGGGGGCACAGATACGCAGTATTTT. Protein sequence: CASSRGGGGTDTQYF.